What follows are 2 T cell receptor gamma chains derived from one specimen sequenced in a study of Vδ1+ human thymocytes. The template was reverse-transcribed extracted RNA. Pooled V-gene forward primers with one constant-region reverse primer generated the CDR3 amplicons by multiplex PCR. TCRdb reanalyzed the multiplex PCR reads using CATT. The table includes 20,000 to 25,000 gamma-chain clones, about 13% detected once. General study results and limits: In the thymus, TRG and TRD repertoires looked highly polyclonal with Gaussian CDR3 lengths.

Their specific antigens are unknown. Material for sequencing was Vdelta1+ gamma-delta thymocytes from the thymus. Indicated subset: FACS-sorted CD3+ TCRalphabeta- TCRVdelta1+ TCRVdelta2- thymocytes. The source of these receptors is a child younger than two who had congenital heart surgery.

This chain connects TRGV4 to TRGJ1 or TRGJ2. This CDR3 is built from 14 residues. V shed 6 bases, J shed 0 bases, and the junction held 8 bases outside the gene matches. The germline CDR1 and CDR2 sequences are EGSTGY and YDSYTSSV. The CDR3 is CATWLPANYYKKLF. Here the CDR3 DNA reads TGTGCCACCTGGTTGCCTGCGAATTATTATAAGAAACTCTTT.

This chain uses TRGV9 with TRGJ1 or TRGJ2. Germline loops: CDR1 GITISATS, CDR2 ISYDGTV (reference sequence). The length of the CDR3 is 13 residues. Trimming at V came to 3 bases and at J to 6 bases, leaving 8 bases not matched to a gene. CDR3 region: CALWEYAPYKKLF. The CDR3 coding sequence is TGTGCCTTGTGGGAGTATGCGCCTTATAAGAAACTCTTT.